A single sample gave rise to the 27 T cell receptor beta chains below, sequenced in a study of blood T cell repertoires in COVID-19. Repertoires were generated with immunoSEQ multiplex PCR, while TCRdb's copy carries only in-frame clones and drops some. The profile covers about 150,000 clones, with about 90% appearing a single time and roughly 0.51% taken by the ten largest. Sequencing used peripheral blood. The receptors stem from a man between 45 and 60 years old with acute or convalescent COVID-19.

V and J are TRBV7-9 and TRBJ1-1; D gene ambiguous. The germline V gene has CDR1 SEHNR and CDR2 FQNEAQ (reference sequence). This CDR3 is 14 amino acids long. The V gene lost 1 base and the J gene lost 1 base, with 7 bases spanning the gap. As DNA, the CDR3 is TGTGCCAGCAGCTTAGGGGCCTCGAACACTGAAGCTTTCTTT. Protein: CASSLGASNTEAFF.

The V and J genes are TRBV4-1 and TRBJ2-3; 10 nucleotides align to TRBD1. Trimming cost V 6 bases and J 4 bases; bases outside gene matches: 13. Germline V gene sequence: CDR1 MGHRA, CDR2 YSYEKL. The CDR3 covers 17 residues. The CDR3 DNA follows: TGCGCCAGCAGGTACCGACAGGGGGCGTCCGGGGCAGATACGCAGTATTTT. It is translated as CASRYRQGASGADTQYF.

V gene TRBV28 combines with J gene TRBJ1-1, with 8 bases identical to TRBD1. J lost 1 base, V lost 4 bases, and 5 bases had no gene match. Germline CDR1 reads MDHEN; CDR2 reads SYDVKM. The CDR3 length is 15 residues. CDR3 nucleotides: TGTGCCAGCAGTTCTTCCGGACAGGGGAACACTGAAGCTTTCTTT. Amino acid sequence: CASSSSGQGNTEAFF.

This clone appeared once. The chain carries TRBV20-1 and TRBJ1-1; possible D gene TRBD1, 5 bases. CDR1 and CDR2 (germline): DFQATT, SNEGSKA (reference sequence). V was cut by 3 bases and J by 8 bases, with 10 bases left in between. The CDR3 loop spans 11 amino acids. The DNA of the CDR3 is TGCAGTGCTAGGCAGGGTGTGGAAGCTTTCTTT. Encoded protein: CSARQGVEAFF.

V and J are TRBV18 and TRBJ2-7; D is uncertain. Trimming took off 3 bases at V and 3 bases at J, with 12 bases between the two ends. CDR1 and CDR2 (germline): KGHSH, LQKENI. The CDR3 is 14 residues long. The CDR3 spells CASSPGGPLYEQYF. CDR3 bases: TGTGCCAGCTCACCGGGTGGGCCTCTCTACGAGCAGTACTTC. Based on the CDR3 plus reference TRBV18 and TRBJ2-7, the full variable domain is NAGVMQNPRHLVRRRGQEARLRCSPMKGHSHVYWYRQLPEEGLKFMVYLQKENIIDESGMPKERFSAEFPKEGPSILRIQQVVRGDSAAYFCASSPGGPLYEQYFGPGTRLTVT.

This clone has a single count. The chain recombines TRBV28 with TRBJ2-7, with TRBD1 identical over 7 bases. The CDR3 consists of 13 residues. The V segment lost 8 bases and the J segment 2 bases; nucleotides outside the gene matches: 6. The germline CDR1 and CDR2 sequences are MDHEN and SYDVKM. For the CDR3, the DNA is TGTGCCAGCCGCCGGACAGGTGCCTACGAGCAGTACTTC. It codes for CASRRTGAYEQYF.

This clone showed up just once. CDR3 sequence: CASISGSGNEQFF. CDR3 nucleotide sequence: TGTGCCAGCATCAGCGGGAGCGGCAATGAGCAGTTCTTC. The genes are TRBV2 and TRBJ2-1; 8 bases map to TRBD2. Trimming at V came to 7 bases and at J to 6 bases, leaving 5 bases not matched to a gene. Germline CDR1 SNHLY, CDR2 FYNNEI. The CDR3 sequence is 13 residues long.

V gene TRBV11-2 combines with J gene TRBJ1-4; 7 nucleotides align to TRBD1. Germline trimming cut 5 bases from V and 1 base from J; bases unmatched to any gene: 4. The germline V gene encodes CDR1 SGHAT and CDR2 FQNNGV. The CDR3 runs to 15 residues. CDR3 amino acids: CASSATGVTNEKLFF. The CDR3 nucleotides are TGTGCCAGCAGCGCCACAGGGGTAACTAATGAAAAACTGTTTTTT.

The rearrangement joins TRBV6-2 or TRBV6-3 to TRBJ2-7; 11 bases line up with TRBD2. The CDR3 extends over 15 amino acids. Germline V gives CDR1 MNHEY, CDR2 SVGEGT. J was trimmed by 3 bases and V by 5 bases; bases with no gene match: 6. The CDR3 region is CASSRASGGFYEQYV. In DNA form, the CDR3 reads TGTGCCAGCAGTCGCGCTAGCGGGGGGTTCTACGAGCAGTACGTC.

The chain carries TRBV9 and TRBJ2-3; 8 bases fit TRBD2. Germline V gives CDR1 SGDLS, CDR2 YYNGEE. The CDR3 is 16 residues long. V dropped 0 bases and J dropped 2; count of bases not matched to a gene: 5. Here the CDR3 reads CASSVGPGGPTDTQYF. The DNA for the CDR3 is TGTGCCAGCAGCGTAGGTCCGGGGGGGCCCACAGATACGCAGTATTTT.

The genes are TRBV5-6 and TRBJ2-2; D is unresolved. The CDR3 is made up of 13 amino acids. V lost 0 bases and J lost 6, with 6 bases in between. Per the germline V gene, CDR1 is SGHDT and CDR2 is YYEEEE. CDR3 DNA sequence: TGTGCCAGCAGCTTGGCGGGTCCCGGGGAGCTGTTTTTT. Residues: CASSLAGPGELFF.

The chain uses TRBV12-3 or TRBV12-4 and TRBJ2-3; D not certain. The CDR3 is 12 residues long. V was pared by 2 bases and J by 11 bases, with 11 bases between. CDR3 DNA: TGTGCCAGCAGTTTAAATCCGATCGGGCAGTATTTT. Translated, it gives CASSLNPIGQYF.

This clone was observed a single time. The rearrangement uses TRBV28 and TRBJ2-4; 7 bases are a match to TRBD1. The CDR3 extends over 14 amino acids. Germline V CDR1 and CDR2: MDHEN, SYDVKM. V lost 5 bases and J lost 8; bases outside the gene matches: 9. CDR3 sequence: CASSPRQGRDIQYF. The CDR3 coding sequence is TGTGCCAGCAGTCCAAGACAGGGTCGGGACATTCAGTACTTC. Using reference TRBV28 and TRBJ2-4 for the parts outside the CDR3, the full variable domain is DVKVTQSSRYLVKRTGEKVFLECVQDMDHENMFWYRQDPGLGLRLIYFSYDVKMKEKGDIPEGYSVSREKKERFSLILESASTNQTSMYLCASSPRQGRDIQYFGAGTRLSVL.

This chain connects TRBV10-1 to TRBJ2-2; no firm D call. V lost 7 bases and J lost 2, with 11 bases in between. Germline lookup yields CDR1 WNHNN and CDR2 SYGVQD (reference sequence). CDR3 size: 14 residues. The DNA of the CDR3 is TGCGCCAGCACGTATGAACACAACACCGGGGAGCTGTTTTTT. It yields the protein CASTYEHNTGELFF.

This sequence joins TRBV6-4 and TRBJ1-2; the match to TRBD1 covers 12 bases. CDR1 and CDR2 from the germline V gene are MRHNA and SNTAGT. This CDR3 is built from 15 residues. The V gene end was trimmed by 5 bases and the J gene end by 4 bases; junction bases not matched to a gene: 5. The CDR3 DNA is TGTGCCAGCAGTCCCGGGACAGGGGGCGGCTATGGCTACACCTTC. This sequence encodes CASSPGTGGGYGYTF.

The genes are TRBV9 and TRBJ1-3; no clear D gene. Germline V lookup: CDR1 SGDLS, CDR2 YYNGEE. This CDR3 is built from 12 residues. Trimming shortened V by 4 bases and J by 2 bases, and 4 bases separated the two germline ends. This chain's CDR3 is CASSFTGNTIYF. Written as DNA, the CDR3 is TGTGCCAGCAGCTTTACTGGAAACACCATATATTTT. The full variable domain, its missing parts supplied by reference TRBV9 and TRBJ1-3, is DSGVTQTPKHLITATGQRVTLRCSPRSGDLSVYWYQQSLDQGLQFLIQYYNGEERAKGNILERFSAQQFPDLHSELNLSSLELGDSALYFCASSFTGNTIYFGEGSWLTVV.

The V call is TRBV5-1, the J call TRBJ2-1; D is perhaps TRBD1 (5 bases). Between the trimmed V and J ends, which lost 0 bases and 5 bases, there was a span of 9 bases. The germline CDR1 and CDR2 sequences are SGHRS and YFSETQ. CDR3 length equals 14 residues. The CDR3 nucleotides read TGCGCCAGCAGCTTGGGGGGCGGAGACAATGAGCAGTTCTTC. This translates into CASSLGGGDNEQFF.

The rearrangement uses TRBV7-8 and TRBJ2-7, with D tentatively TRBD2 (5 bases). Germline V gene sequence: CDR1 SGHVS, CDR2 FQNEAQ. CDR3 length: 12 amino acids. The CDR3 reads CASSLVSVSVWV. For the CDR3, the DNA is TGTGCCAGCAGCTTAGTTAGCGTAAGTGTTTGGGTC.

This chain links TRBV9 with TRBJ2-4; D is perhaps TRBD2 (6 bases). CDR1 and CDR2 (germline): SGDLS, YYNGEE. V was clipped by 0 bases and J by 1 base, with 17 bases between them. The CDR3 contains 18 residues. CDR3 sequence (DNA): TGTGCCAGCAGCGTAGCTATGACTAGACCCGGGGCCAAAAACATTCAGTACTTC. It encodes CASSVAMTRPGAKNIQYF. The full variable domain, its missing parts supplied by reference TRBV9 and TRBJ2-4, is DSGVTQTPKHLITATGQRVTLRCSPRSGDLSVYWYQQSLDQGLQFLIQYYNGEERAKGNILERFSAQQFPDLHSELNLSSLELGDSALYFCASSVAMTRPGAKNIQYFGAGTRLSVL.

The rearrangement uses TRBV5-1 and TRBJ2-1, with 8 bases identical to TRBD2. Trimming removed 0 bases from V and 4 bases from J; junction bases left unmatched: 6. CDR3 length: 16 amino acids. Germline lookup yields CDR1 SGHRS and CDR2 YFSETQ. The CDR3 loop reads CASSLDTGGIYNEQFF. The CDR3 coding sequence is TGCGCCAGCAGCTTGGATACGGGAGGGATTTACAATGAGCAGTTCTTC.

This chain connects TRBV9 to TRBJ2-1; D is undetermined. The CDR3 consists of 14 residues. The germline V and J ends were trimmed by 4 bases and 4 bases, with 12 bases remaining between them. The germline gives CDR1 SGDLS, CDR2 YYNGEE. CDR3 DNA: TGTGCCAGCAGCCCGGGTCTGATTTACAATGAGCAGTTCTTC. This sequence encodes CASSPGLIYNEQFF.

This chain joins TRBV2 and TRBJ1-1, with 7 bases identical to TRBD1. The CDR3 loop spans 13 amino acids. From germline, CDR1 is SNHLY and CDR2 FYNNEI. V lost 5 bases, J lost 0 bases, and 0 bases stayed unmatched. CDR3 region: CASSQGVNTEAFF. Written as DNA, the CDR3 is TGTGCCAGCAGTCAGGGGGTGAACACTGAAGCTTTCTTT.

The J gene is TRBJ2-1, the V gene TRBV7-3, with 12 bases fitting TRBD2. Germline V lookup: CDR1 SGHTA, CDR2 FQGTGA. This CDR3 has 17 residues. V dropped 3 bases and J dropped 2; count of bases not matched to a gene: 5. In DNA form, the CDR3 reads TGTGCCAGCAGCTTGGCCGGACTAGCGGGGCCCTACAATGAGCAGTTCTTC. The encoded protein is CASSLAGLAGPYNEQFF.

The chain employs TRBV2 and TRBJ1-2, with 8 bases identical to TRBD1. V dropped 4 bases and J dropped 8; count of bases not matched to a gene: 6. This CDR3 contains 13 residues. Germline CDR1 is SNHLY and CDR2 is FYNNEI. In DNA form, the CDR3 reads TGTGCCAGCAGTGCTCAGGGGGCGCAAGGCTACACCTTC. Protein product: CASSAQGAQGYTF.

The chain links TRBV3-1 (or the pseudogene TRBV3-2) to TRBJ1-2; a possible D gene is TRBD1 (5 bases). CDR3 length: 18 amino acids. Trimming cost V 4 bases and J 5 bases, with 26 bases left between them. Germline V CDR1 and CDR2: LGHDT, YNNKEL (reference sequence). This chain's CDR3 is CASSLLSGPNRIRYGYTF. For the CDR3, the DNA is TGTGCCAGCAGCCTTCTTTCAGGGCCCAACCGGATTCGGTATGGCTACACCTTC.

The gene calls are TRBV7-3 and TRBJ2-1; 9 bases fit TRBD2. The germline V gene encodes CDR1 SGHTA and CDR2 FQGTGA. This CDR3 has 17 residues. Trimming cost V 1 base and J 9 bases; bases outside gene matches: 13. DNA of the CDR3: TGTGCCAGCAGCTTAAGAGGGGTGGCGGGAGGGGCCGGTGAGCAGTTCTTC. Translation: CASSLRGVAGGAGEQFF.

V and J are TRBV11-2 and TRBJ2-7; no definite D call. CDR3 size: 12 residues. Per the germline V gene, CDR1 is SGHAT and CDR2 is FQNNGV. V was cut by 1 base and J by 4 bases, with 5 bases left in between. In DNA, the CDR3 is TGTGCCAGCAGCTTAGGTAATTACGAGCAGTACTTC. This codes for CASSLGNYEQYF.